Listed below are T cell receptor beta chains from one sample, sequenced in a study of CD8+CD57+ T cells in acquired aplastic anemia. MiXCR was run by TCRdb on the reads, yielding one entry per CDR3 protein. The repertoire includes 400,000 to 600,000 distinct CDR3 sequences, roughly a third of them detected once, and around 0.82% sits in the top ten. Sequences were obtained from sorted CD4+, CD8+, or CD8+CD57+ T cells (not recorded which) from PBMCs. The receptors stem from a human donor with aplastic anemia. The CDR3 runs from the conserved cysteine through the conserved F or W. Fields, in order: CDR3 protein, V gene, J gene.

CDR3 protein: CSARDLSQGGNYGYTF
V gene: TRBV20-1
J gene: TRBJ1-2

CDR3 protein: CASSQGPQGSGEQYF
V gene: TRBV4-2
J gene: TRBJ2-7

CDR3 protein: CATSRDLGSYEQYF
V gene: TRBV15
J gene: TRBJ2-7

CDR3 protein: CASRQVPVGPGANVLTF
V gene: TRBV25-1
J gene: TRBJ2-6

CDR3 protein: CASSVGLAGVGNEQFF
V gene: TRBV13
J gene: TRBJ2-1

CDR3 protein: CATSRISGGYEQYF
V gene: TRBV15
J gene: TRBJ2-7

CDR3 protein: CASSLPGQGTVRSPLHF
V gene: TRBV11-2
J gene: TRBJ1-6

CDR3 protein: CASSTGIGRQYF
V gene: TRBV2
J gene: TRBJ2-7

CDR3 protein: CASSYRRERNEQFF
V gene: TRBV10-3
J gene: TRBJ2-1

CDR3 protein: CASSLEARRSNQPQHF
V gene: TRBV5-5
J gene: TRBJ1-5

CDR3 protein: CASSSRTGRTF
V gene: TRBV12-3/TRBV12-4
J gene: TRBJ1-2

CDR3 protein: CASSGRTVGETQYF
V gene: TRBV7-2
J gene: TRBJ2-5

CDR3 protein: CASRTRLGYEQYF
V gene: TRBV6-1
J gene: TRBJ2-7

CDR3 protein: CASSIGQTGNTIYF
V gene: TRBV19
J gene: TRBJ1-3

CDR3 protein: CASSYGQRGQPQHF
V gene: TRBV2
J gene: TRBJ1-5

CDR3 protein: CASKNQGRVANYGYTF
V gene: TRBV5-1
J gene: TRBJ1-2

CDR3 protein: CSARARDRGYEQYF
V gene: TRBV20-1
J gene: TRBJ2-7

CDR3 protein: CASSSPGQTYEQYF
V gene: TRBV2
J gene: TRBJ2-7

CDR3 protein: CAISLDKYEQYF
V gene: TRBV10-3
J gene: TRBJ2-7

CDR3 protein: CGARAWDSTYDTQYF
V gene: TRBV20-1
J gene: TRBJ2-3

CDR3 protein: CSVPGQGADGYTF
V gene: TRBV29-1
J gene: TRBJ1-2

CDR3 protein: CSTTGVSNTIYF
V gene: TRBV20-1
J gene: TRBJ1-3

CDR3 protein: CASSPGQGQETQYF
V gene: TRBV19
J gene: TRBJ2-5

CDR3 protein: CVSSQGGGASNQPQYF
V gene: TRBV7-9
J gene: TRBJ2-5

CDR3 protein: CASKSKTSTAQETQYF
V gene: TRBV7-2
J gene: TRBJ2-5

CDR3 protein: CASRYRNLTGGCSNQPQHF
V gene: TRBV6-2/TRBV6-3
J gene: TRBJ1-5

CDR3 protein: CASSLTPLTDTQYF
V gene: TRBV11-1
J gene: TRBJ2-3

CDR3 protein: CATSDLPDRGLSTGELFF
V gene: TRBV24-1
J gene: TRBJ2-2

CDR3 protein: CASRGDTTNYGYTF
V gene: TRBV6-1
J gene: TRBJ1-2

CDR3 protein: CASTADLTSPLHF
V gene: TRBV6-1
J gene: TRBJ1-6

CDR3 protein: CAIRGNSAYNEQFF
V gene: TRBV10-3
J gene: TRBJ2-1

CDR3 protein: CAISESRGSGEAFF
V gene: TRBV10-3
J gene: TRBJ1-1

CDR3 protein: CATSRQGLSHGNQPQHF
V gene: TRBV10-3
J gene: TRBJ1-5

CDR3 protein: CAITPRTGKNGYTF
V gene: TRBV10-3
J gene: TRBJ1-2

CDR3 protein: CASSRIATGLVDTQYF
V gene: TRBV4-1
J gene: TRBJ2-3

CDR3 protein: CASRGHADTEAFF
V gene: TRBV6-2/TRBV6-3
J gene: TRBJ1-1

CDR3 protein: CASSQGYEAFF
V gene: TRBV3-1
J gene: TRBJ1-1

CDR3 protein: CASSIGLPDTQYF
V gene: TRBV19
J gene: TRBJ2-3

CDR3 protein: CASSQGPTDVQETQYF
V gene: TRBV14
J gene: TRBJ2-5

CDR3 protein: CAISKTGENQPQHF
V gene: TRBV10-3
J gene: TRBJ1-5

CDR3 protein: CATSREGIWETQYF
V gene: TRBV15
J gene: TRBJ2-5

CDR3 protein: CASSLAGGHEQYF
V gene: TRBV5-4
J gene: TRBJ2-7

CDR3 protein: CATQRGGTDTQYF
V gene: TRBV6-2/TRBV6-3
J gene: TRBJ2-3

CDR3 protein: CSAPVGAYEQYF
V gene: TRBV20-1
J gene: TRBJ2-7

CDR3 protein: CASSETGGAGSPLHF
V gene: TRBV10-3
J gene: TRBJ1-6

CDR3 protein: CACSLLGEKLFF
V gene: TRBV5-5
J gene: TRBJ1-4

CDR3 protein: CASSTQGLQPQHF
V gene: TRBV6-1
J gene: TRBJ1-5

CDR3 protein: CASSLAFRTQYNEQFF
V gene: TRBV7-8
J gene: TRBJ2-1

CDR3 protein: CASKDGGEATDTQYF
V gene: TRBV7-2
J gene: TRBJ2-3

CDR3 protein: CAISDTGRHYTF
V gene: TRBV10-3
J gene: TRBJ1-2